The clone carrying this TCR beta chain was detected only a few times. As yet, its antigen is unknown. MiXCR, applied by TCRdb to the reads, yields one record per CDR3 protein. In the table there are about half a million distinct CDR3 sequences, 33% of which are singletons. This sample is part of a study of T cell repertoires in cytomegalovirus infection. Study in general: Selected CMV epitopes included recently identified HLA-C-restricted ones as well as well-studied HLA-B-restricted ones.

From germline, CDR1 is MNHEY and CDR2 SVGAGI. The CDR3 extends over 17 amino acids. V lost 6 bases, J lost 2 bases, and 15 bases stayed unmatched. Source: cultured PBMCs, taken from culture after CMV antigen stimulation. The chain recombines TRBV6-5 with TRBJ2-7, with 8 bases fitting TRBD2. The TCR comes from a human donor in good health (CMV status not recorded). Some clones in this sample may be carry-over from other donors' samples. CDR3 residues: CASSPTGAGAVTYEQYF. The CDR3 DNA reads TGTGCCAGCAGCCCTACCGGAGCGGGAGCGGTAACCTACGAGCAGTACTTC.